A selection of T cell receptor beta chains follows, all from one sample in a study of cytomegalovirus exposure and HLA in healthy donors. Sequenced by immunoSEQ multiplex PCR; TCRdb stores in-frame clones only, minus some. Of 150,000 to 200,000 clones detected, under 85% appear once; the ten largest clones hold 1.5% to 2%. The sample was PBMCs. Receptors originate from a woman aged 30 to 39 in good health and CMV-seronegative. The CDR3 runs from the conserved cysteine through the conserved F or W. A D gene is named only where the DNA matches it firmly. A row's size may be missing; if present it is once, few, many or a size class.

D gene: NA; V gene: TRBV4-2; J gene: TRBJ2-2; clone size: NA; CDR3 DNA: TGTGCCAGCAGCCAACAACGGGCGAACACCGGGGAGCTGTTTTTT; CDR3 protein: CASSQQRANTGELFF
D gene: TRBD2; V gene: TRBV5-1; J gene: TRBJ2-1; clone size: NA; CDR3 DNA: TGCGCCAGCAGCGCCAGACTAGCGGGGGGCTACAATGAGCAGTTCTTC; CDR3 protein: CASSARLAGGYNEQFF
D gene: TRBD2; V gene: TRBV7-3; J gene: TRBJ2-3; clone size: NA; CDR3 DNA: TGTGCCAGCAGCTCAGGCCTAGCGGGGGGGCTTGATACGCAGTATTTT; CDR3 protein: CASSSGLAGGLDTQYF
D gene: NA; V gene: TRBV2; J gene: TRBJ1-2; clone size: once; CDR3 DNA: TGTGCCAGCAGTGAGGAGGCAGGCAATGGCTACACCTTC; CDR3 protein: CASSEEAGNGYTF
D gene: NA; V gene: TRBV28; J gene: TRBJ1-2; clone size: NA; CDR3 DNA: TGTGCCAGCAGTCCCCTTTCAGAAAGCTATGGCTACACCTTC; CDR3 protein: CASSPLSESYGYTF
D gene: NA; V gene: TRBV4-1; J gene: TRBJ1-3; clone size: few; CDR3 DNA: TGCGCCAGCAGCCAAGATGCGCACGGAAACACCATATATTTT; CDR3 protein: CASSQDAHGNTIYF
D gene: NA; V gene: TRBV15; J gene: TRBJ2-3; clone size: NA; CDR3 DNA: TGTGCCACCAGCAGAGATCTAACAGATACGCAGTATTTT; CDR3 protein: CATSRDLTDTQYF
D gene: NA; V gene: TRBV7-3; J gene: TRBJ2-6; clone size: NA; CDR3 DNA: TGTGCCAGCAGCTCCCAGGGGTTCTCTGGGGCCAACGTCCTGACTTTC; CDR3 protein: CASSSQGFSGANVLTF
D gene: NA; V gene: TRBV5-1; J gene: TRBJ2-2; clone size: NA; CDR3 DNA: TGCGCCAGCAGCTACGAGGGAGAAGGTACCGGGGAGCTGTTTTTT; CDR3 protein: CASSYEGEGTGELFF
D gene: TRBD1; V gene: TRBV15; J gene: TRBJ1-4; clone size: NA; CDR3 DNA: TGTGCCACCAGCAGATACACCGGGACAGCCAATGAAAAACTGTTTTTT; CDR3 protein: CATSRYTGTANEKLFF
D gene: NA; V gene: TRBV7-6; J gene: TRBJ2-5; clone size: NA; CDR3 DNA: TGTGCCAGCAGCGTAATAGAGCTAGAGACCCAGTACTTC; CDR3 protein: CASSVIELETQYF
D gene: TRBD2; V gene: TRBV4-1; J gene: TRBJ2-7; clone size: once; CDR3 DNA: TGCGCCAGCAGCCAAGCCCTGGGACTACCCTACGAGCAGTACTTC; CDR3 protein: CASSQALGLPYEQYF
D gene: TRBD1; V gene: TRBV5-1; J gene: TRBJ2-1; clone size: NA; CDR3 DNA: TGCGCCAGCAGCCCGGGGGGGACAGGGGTACATGATGAGCAGTTCTTC; CDR3 protein: CASSPGGTGVHDEQFF
D gene: NA; V gene: TRBV7-2; J gene: TRBJ2-1; clone size: NA; CDR3 DNA: TGTGCCAGCAGCTTATCAAGCGGCCGCTACAATGAGCAGTTCTTC; CDR3 protein: CASSLSSGRYNEQFF
D gene: NA; V gene: TRBV18; J gene: TRBJ2-1; clone size: few; CDR3 DNA: TGTGCCAGCTCACCACTCGGATCCACGAGGGAGCAGTTCTTC; CDR3 protein: CASSPLGSTREQFF
D gene: NA; V gene: TRBV6-5; J gene: TRBJ1-6; clone size: once; CDR3 DNA: TGTGCCAGCAGCCAGAACAGGGAAACCCTCCACTTT; CDR3 protein: CASSQNRETLHF
D gene: NA; V gene: TRBV29-1; J gene: TRBJ1-2; clone size: NA; CDR3 DNA: TGCAGCGTTGACGGACACTCAAGATGGGACTATGGCTACACCTTC; CDR3 protein: CSVDGHSRWDYGYTF
D gene: TRBD2; V gene: TRBV5-1; J gene: TRBJ2-1; clone size: many; CDR3 DNA: TGCGCCAGCAGCTTGGGGGCGGGAGCTGGGTATGAGCAGTTCTTC; CDR3 protein: CASSLGAGAGYEQFF
D gene: NA; V gene: TRBV19; J gene: TRBJ1-1; clone size: few; CDR3 DNA: TGTGCCAGTAGTATGGGACATTTGAACACTGAAGCTTTCTTT; CDR3 protein: CASSMGHLNTEAFF
D gene: TRBD1; V gene: TRBV19; J gene: TRBJ1-1; clone size: NA; CDR3 DNA: TGTGCCAGTATCCCAGGACAGGGGGCTGGTGAAGCTTTCTTT; CDR3 protein: CASIPGQGAGEAFF
D gene: NA; V gene: TRBV5-1; J gene: TRBJ2-5; clone size: few; CDR3 DNA: TGCGCCAGCAGTCCCCTCGGACATCAGGGGGAGACCCAGTACTTC; CDR3 protein: CASSPLGHQGETQYF
D gene: NA; V gene: TRBV6-5; J gene: TRBJ1-2; clone size: NA; CDR3 DNA: TGTGCCAGCCAGGGCCTTCCCATCTCCTATGGCTACACCTTC; CDR3 protein: CASQGLPISYGYTF
D gene: TRBD2; V gene: TRBV4-2; J gene: TRBJ2-1; clone size: NA; CDR3 DNA: TGTGCCAGCAGCCCGGGACTAGGGGATGAGCAGTTCTTC; CDR3 protein: CASSPGLGDEQFF
D gene: TRBD1; V gene: TRBV2; J gene: TRBJ1-2; clone size: few; CDR3 DNA: TGTGCCAGCAACGCCGGGACAGGGTCCTATGGCTACACCTTC; CDR3 protein: CASNAGTGSYGYTF
D gene: NA; V gene: TRBV15; J gene: TRBJ1-4; clone size: NA; CDR3 DNA: TGTGCCACCAGCAGAGCCGGAGTACTAACTAATGAAAAACTGTTTTTT; CDR3 protein: CATSRAGVLTNEKLFF
D gene: TRBD2; V gene: TRBV2; J gene: TRBJ2-1; clone size: NA; CDR3 DNA: TGTGCCAGCAGTACCCCGGGACTAGCGGGCTACAATGAGCAGTTCTTC; CDR3 protein: CASSTPGLAGYNEQFF
D gene: NA; V gene: TRBV4-3; J gene: TRBJ2-1; clone size: NA; CDR3 DNA: TGCGCCAGCAGCCAAGCGACGGGGTACAATGAGCAGTTCTTC; CDR3 protein: CASSQATGYNEQFF
D gene: TRBD1; V gene: TRBV28; J gene: TRBJ2-5; clone size: NA; CDR3 DNA: TGTGCCAGCAGTTTCCCGCTCGACCCCCGGGACAGCCAAGAGACCCAGTACTTC; CDR3 protein: CASSFPLDPRDSQETQYF
D gene: NA; V gene: TRBV19; J gene: TRBJ1-1; clone size: NA; CDR3 DNA: TGTGCCAGTAGTATTGGGGAGCTTGAAGCTTTCTTT; CDR3 protein: CASSIGELEAFF
D gene: NA; V gene: TRBV5-1; J gene: TRBJ2-3; clone size: NA; CDR3 DNA: TGCGCCAGCAGACTTGGGGGGGCGTACGATACGCAGTATTTT; CDR3 protein: CASRLGGAYDTQYF
D gene: NA; V gene: TRBV11-2; J gene: TRBJ1-3; clone size: NA; CDR3 DNA: TGTGCCAGCAGCCGCCTGTCCGGCAGGAACACCATATATTTT; CDR3 protein: CASSRLSGRNTIYF
D gene: NA; V gene: TRBV7-9; J gene: TRBJ1-5; clone size: NA; CDR3 DNA: TGTGCCAGCAGCCCCGCGGCGGGGGATCAGCCCCAGCATTTT; CDR3 protein: CASSPAAGDQPQHF
D gene: NA; V gene: TRBV5-1; J gene: TRBJ1-2; clone size: NA; CDR3 DNA: TGCGCCAGCAGCTTGGCCGGACACCCGGATGGCTACCCCTTC; CDR3 protein: CASSLAGHPDGYPF
D gene: NA; V gene: TRBV30; J gene: TRBJ1-2; clone size: NA; CDR3 DNA: TGTGCCTTAGAACAGGGTGGACCAGGCTACACCTTC; CDR3 protein: CALEQGGPGYTF
D gene: NA; V gene: TRBV6-5; J gene: TRBJ2-7; clone size: NA; CDR3 DNA: TGTGCCAGCAGTTCCTCCAGGACTTTCTACGAGCAGTACTTC; CDR3 protein: CASSSSRTFYEQYF
D gene: NA; V gene: TRBV9; J gene: TRBJ2-3; clone size: NA; CDR3 DNA: TGTGCCAGCAGCGTAGGGGGGCAAGCAGATACGCAGTATTTT; CDR3 protein: CASSVGGQADTQYF
D gene: TRBD1; V gene: TRBV19; J gene: TRBJ1-2; clone size: NA; CDR3 DNA: TGTGCCAGTAGTACCGAACAGGGGCACTATGGCTACACCTTC; CDR3 protein: CASSTEQGHYGYTF
D gene: TRBD2; V gene: TRBV6-5; J gene: TRBJ2-1; clone size: NA; CDR3 DNA: TGTGCCAGCAGTTACTCCGGGACTAGCGGGAGTTATGAGCAGTTCTTC; CDR3 protein: CASSYSGTSGSYEQFF
D gene: TRBD2; V gene: TRBV27; J gene: TRBJ2-7; clone size: NA; CDR3 DNA: TGTGCCAGCAGGTCTAGCGGCCGAACGGGGGAGCAGTACTTC; CDR3 protein: CASRSSGRTGEQYF
D gene: TRBD1; V gene: TRBV13; J gene: TRBJ2-4; clone size: many; CDR3 DNA: TGTGCCAGCAGCTTAGGTGGGACAGGGGACCCCATTCAGTACTTC; CDR3 protein: CASSLGGTGDPIQYF
D gene: NA; V gene: TRBV7-9; J gene: TRBJ1-2; clone size: NA; CDR3 DNA: TGTGCCAGCAGCCAAACAGGGAAAGATGGCTACACCTTC; CDR3 protein: CASSQTGKDGYTF
D gene: NA; V gene: TRBV27; J gene: TRBJ1-2; clone size: NA; CDR3 DNA: TGTGCCAGCAGTCCCTTCGGGGTAAAGAAAAATGGCTACACCTTC; CDR3 protein: CASSPFGVKKNGYTF
D gene: TRBD1; V gene: TRBV7-3; J gene: TRBJ1-2; clone size: NA; CDR3 DNA: TGTGCCAGCAGCTTAGGACAGGGAAATGGCTACACCTTC; CDR3 protein: CASSLGQGNGYTF
D gene: TRBD2; V gene: TRBV5-1; J gene: TRBJ2-7; clone size: NA; CDR3 DNA: TGCGCCAGCAGCCTTGGCTCGAGACTAGCGGAATACGAGCAGTACTTC; CDR3 protein: CASSLGSRLAEYEQYF
D gene: TRBD1; V gene: TRBV28; J gene: TRBJ2-2; clone size: few; CDR3 DNA: TGTGCCAGCAGTGGACCTCCCCGGGACAGGGAGGTCACCGGGGAGCTGTTTTTT; CDR3 protein: CASSGPPRDREVTGELFF
D gene: NA; V gene: TRBV30; J gene: TRBJ1-1; clone size: NA; CDR3 DNA: TGTGCCTGGTTAAGCCTGGGGGGCACTGAAGCTTTCTTT; CDR3 protein: CAWLSLGGTEAFF
D gene: NA; V gene: TRBV15; J gene: TRBJ1-2; clone size: NA; CDR3 DNA: TGTGCCACCAGCACCTCTGACAGTTTCTATGGCTACACCTTC; CDR3 protein: CATSTSDSFYGYTF
D gene: TRBD2; V gene: TRBV29-1; J gene: TRBJ2-1; clone size: NA; CDR3 DNA: TGCAGCGTTGAATCCAGACTAGCGGGAGGCGAGCAGTTCTTC; CDR3 protein: CSVESRLAGGEQFF
D gene: NA; V gene: TRBV19; J gene: TRBJ2-7; clone size: NA; CDR3 DNA: TGTGCCAGTAGTACACAAAACTCCTACGAGCAGTACTTC; CDR3 protein: CASSTQNSYEQYF
D gene: NA; V gene: TRBV7-3; J gene: TRBJ1-1; clone size: NA; CDR3 DNA: TGTGCCAGCAGCTTAGGGATGGCAGGGCACACTGAAGCTTTCTTT; CDR3 protein: CASSLGMAGHTEAFF
D gene: NA; V gene: TRBV7-9; J gene: TRBJ1-1; clone size: NA; CDR3 DNA: TGTGCCAGCAGCGAGGGCCCAAAACTGAACACTGAAGCTTTCTTT; CDR3 protein: CASSEGPKLNTEAFF
D gene: NA; V gene: TRBV7-3; J gene: TRBJ2-7; clone size: NA; CDR3 DNA: TGTGCCAGCAGCCCCAGGGGCAACTCCTACGAGCAGTACTTC; CDR3 protein: CASSPRGNSYEQYF
D gene: NA; V gene: TRBV27; J gene: TRBJ1-2; clone size: NA; CDR3 DNA: TGTGCCAGCAGTTTTTCGGGAAGGAATGGCTACACCTTC; CDR3 protein: CASSFSGRNGYTF